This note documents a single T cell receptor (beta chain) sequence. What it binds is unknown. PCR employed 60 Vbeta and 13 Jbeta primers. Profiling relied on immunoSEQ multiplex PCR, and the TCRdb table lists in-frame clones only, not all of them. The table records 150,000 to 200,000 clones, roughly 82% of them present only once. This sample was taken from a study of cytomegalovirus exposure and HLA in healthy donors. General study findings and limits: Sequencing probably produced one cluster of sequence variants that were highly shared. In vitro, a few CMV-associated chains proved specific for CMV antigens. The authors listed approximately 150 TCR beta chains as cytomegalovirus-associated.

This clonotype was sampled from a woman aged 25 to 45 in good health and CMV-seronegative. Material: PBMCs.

CDR3 protein: CASSLADQNEQFF. In DNA form, the CDR3 reads TGTGCCAGCTCACTAGCGGATCAAAATGAGCAGTTCTTC. The J gene is TRBJ2-1, the V gene TRBV6-4; TRBD2 matches at 8 bases. Germline lookup yields CDR1 MRHNA and CDR2 SNTAGT. J was trimmed by 7 bases and V by 8 bases; bases with no gene match: 7. The CDR3 runs to 13 residues.